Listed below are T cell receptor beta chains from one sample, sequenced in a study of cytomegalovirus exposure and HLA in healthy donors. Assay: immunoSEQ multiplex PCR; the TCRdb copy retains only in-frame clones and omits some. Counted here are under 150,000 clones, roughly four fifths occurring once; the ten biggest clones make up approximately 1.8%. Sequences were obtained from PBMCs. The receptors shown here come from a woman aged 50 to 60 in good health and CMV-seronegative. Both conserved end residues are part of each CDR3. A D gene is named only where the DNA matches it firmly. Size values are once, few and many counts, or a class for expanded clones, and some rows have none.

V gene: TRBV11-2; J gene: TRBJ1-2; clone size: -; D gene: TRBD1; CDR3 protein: CASSLLGTVKGPGSGYTF; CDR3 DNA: TGTGCCAGCAGCTTACTCGGGACAGTTAAGGGGCCTGGGTCTGGCTACACCTTC
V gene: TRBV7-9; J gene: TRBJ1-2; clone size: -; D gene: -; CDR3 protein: CASSLGGEIYGYTF; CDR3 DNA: TGTGCCAGCAGCTTAGGGGGCGAGATCTATGGCTACACCTTC
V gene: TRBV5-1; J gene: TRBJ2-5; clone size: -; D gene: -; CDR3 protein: CASSRRGAGLVETQYF; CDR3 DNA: TGCGCCAGCAGCCGACGGGGGGCAGGGTTGGTGGAGACCCAGTACTTC
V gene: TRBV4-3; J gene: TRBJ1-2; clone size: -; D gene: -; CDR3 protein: CASSPVRARGYTF; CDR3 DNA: TGCGCCAGCAGCCCAGTCAGGGCGCGTGGCTACACCTTC
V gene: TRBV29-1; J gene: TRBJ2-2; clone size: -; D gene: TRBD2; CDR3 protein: CSAGTSGTGELFF; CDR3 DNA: TGCAGCGCTGGGACTAGCGGGACCGGGGAGCTGTTTTTT
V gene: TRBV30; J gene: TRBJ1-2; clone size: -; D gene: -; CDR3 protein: CAWTGLGYGYTF; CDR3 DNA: TGTGCCTGGACAGGGCTAGGCTATGGCTACACCTTC
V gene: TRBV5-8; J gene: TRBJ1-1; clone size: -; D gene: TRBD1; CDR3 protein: CASSLGGGNWNTEAFF; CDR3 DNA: TGTGCCAGCAGCTTGGGAGGGGGCAACTGGAACACTGAAGCTTTCTTT
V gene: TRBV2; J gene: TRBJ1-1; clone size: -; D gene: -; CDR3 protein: CASSVDRWTEAFF; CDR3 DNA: TGTGCCAGCAGTGTGGACAGATGGACTGAAGCTTTCTTT
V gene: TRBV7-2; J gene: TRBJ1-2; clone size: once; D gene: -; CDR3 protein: CASSFPRARRGAGYTF; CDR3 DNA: TGTGCCAGCAGCTTTCCCAGGGCCCGGAGGGGTGCTGGCTACACCTTC
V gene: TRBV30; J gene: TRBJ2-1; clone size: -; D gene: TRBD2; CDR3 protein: CAWSGAGAVNEQFF; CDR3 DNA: TGTGCCTGGAGTGGGGCGGGAGCAGTGAATGAGCAGTTCTTC
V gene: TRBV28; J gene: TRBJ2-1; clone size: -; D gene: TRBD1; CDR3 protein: CASSSAGTGGDEQFF; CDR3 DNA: TGTGCCAGCAGTTCCGCCGGGACAGGGGGCGATGAGCAGTTCTTC
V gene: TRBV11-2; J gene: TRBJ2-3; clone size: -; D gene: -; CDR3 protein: CASSFPQGGGTDTQYF; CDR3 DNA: TGTGCCAGCAGCTTCCCCCAGGGCGGTGGCACAGATACGCAGTATTTT
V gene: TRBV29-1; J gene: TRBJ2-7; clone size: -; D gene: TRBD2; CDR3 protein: CSVESSGGYEQYF; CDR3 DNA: TGCAGCGTTGAGTCCAGCGGGGGCTACGAGCAGTACTTC
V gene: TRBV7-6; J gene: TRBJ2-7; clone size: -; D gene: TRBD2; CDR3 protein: CASRSRTSGRLHEQYF; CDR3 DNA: TGTGCCAGCAGGTCTAGAACTAGCGGGAGACTCCACGAGCAGTACTTC
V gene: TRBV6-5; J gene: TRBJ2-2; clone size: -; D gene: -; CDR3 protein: CASSYQPGTGELFF; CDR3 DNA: TGTGCCAGCAGTTACCAACCGGGGACCGGGGAGCTGTTTTTT
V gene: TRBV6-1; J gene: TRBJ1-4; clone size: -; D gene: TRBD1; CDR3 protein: CASSGTGLRKLFF; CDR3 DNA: TGTGCCAGCAGTGGGACAGGGTTGCGGAAACTGTTTTTT
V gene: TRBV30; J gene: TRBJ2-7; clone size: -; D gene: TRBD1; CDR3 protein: CAWSWDRENEQYF; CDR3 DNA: TGTGCCTGGAGTTGGGACAGGGAAAACGAGCAGTACTTC
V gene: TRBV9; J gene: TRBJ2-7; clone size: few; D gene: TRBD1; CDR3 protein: CASSVVDRGPYEQYF; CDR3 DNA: TGTGCCAGCAGCGTAGTTGACAGGGGGCCCTACGAGCAGTACTTC
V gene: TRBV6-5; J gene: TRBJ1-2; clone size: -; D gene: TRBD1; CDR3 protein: CATVTGPYGYTF; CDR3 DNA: TGTGCCACGGTGACAGGGCCTTATGGCTACACCTTC
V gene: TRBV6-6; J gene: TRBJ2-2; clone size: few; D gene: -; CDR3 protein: CASSYVAGTGELFF; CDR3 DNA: TGTGCCAGCAGTTACGTTGCCGGGACAGGGGAGCTGTTTTTT
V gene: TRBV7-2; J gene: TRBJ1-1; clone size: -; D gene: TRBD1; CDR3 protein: CASSLLWGTGGPTEAFF; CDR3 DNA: TGTGCCAGCAGCTTACTTTGGGGGACAGGCGGCCCCACTGAAGCTTTCTTT
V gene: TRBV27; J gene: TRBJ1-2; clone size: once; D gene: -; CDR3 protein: CASSLLPSLQGNYGYTF; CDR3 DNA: TGTGCCAGCAGTTTATTGCCCTCTCTGCAGGGTAACTATGGCTACACCTTC
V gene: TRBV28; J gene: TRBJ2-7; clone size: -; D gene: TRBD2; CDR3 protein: CASSLGGLAAYEQYF; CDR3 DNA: TGTGCCAGCAGTTTAGGGGGACTAGCTGCCTACGAGCAGTACTTC
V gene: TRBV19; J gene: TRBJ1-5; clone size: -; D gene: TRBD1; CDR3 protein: CASRDRGFYSNQPQHF; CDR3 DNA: TGTGCCAGCAGGGACAGGGGGTTTTATAGCAATCAGCCCCAGCATTTT
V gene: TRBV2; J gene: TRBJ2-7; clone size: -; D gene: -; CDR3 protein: CASSESLGPEQYF; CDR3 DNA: TGTGCCAGCAGTGAGAGCCTTGGTCCCGAGCAGTACTTC
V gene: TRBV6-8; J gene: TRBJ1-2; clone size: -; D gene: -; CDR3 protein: CASSYGSGKSGYTF; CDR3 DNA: TGTGCCAGCAGTTACGGTTCAGGGAAAAGCGGCTACACCTTC
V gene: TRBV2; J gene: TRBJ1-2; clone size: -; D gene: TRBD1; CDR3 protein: CASSYKTGGYGYPF; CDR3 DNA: TGTGCCAGCAGTTACAAGACAGGGGGCTATGGCTACCCCTTC
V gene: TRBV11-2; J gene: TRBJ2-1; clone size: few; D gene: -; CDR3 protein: CASSFPAGGSYNEQFF; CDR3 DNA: TGTGCCAGCAGCTTCCCAGCTGGAGGTTCCTACAATGAGCAGTTCTTC
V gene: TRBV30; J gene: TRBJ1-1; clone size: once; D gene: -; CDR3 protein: CAWIRGNTEAFF; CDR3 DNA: TGTGCCTGGATCAGGGGGAACACTGAAGCTTTCTTT
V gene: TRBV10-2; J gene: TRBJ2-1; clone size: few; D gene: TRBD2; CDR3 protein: CASKVSRASGSGEQFF; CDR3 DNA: TGCGCCAGCAAGGTTTCGAGGGCTAGCGGGAGCGGTGAGCAGTTCTTC
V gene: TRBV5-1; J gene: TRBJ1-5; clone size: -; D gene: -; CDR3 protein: CASRPGTLNNQPQHF; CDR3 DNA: TGCGCCAGCCGCCCCGGGACACTTAACAATCAGCCCCAGCATTTT
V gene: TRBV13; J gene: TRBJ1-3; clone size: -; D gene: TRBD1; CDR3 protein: CASSRRTGGFRLIAGNTIYF; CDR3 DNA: TGTGCCAGCAGCCGCCGGACAGGGGGCTTTCGGCTAATAGCTGGAAACACCATATATTTT
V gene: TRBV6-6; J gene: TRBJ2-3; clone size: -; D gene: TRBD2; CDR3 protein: CASSYWLAGTDTQYF; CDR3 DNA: TGTGCCAGCAGTTACTGGCTAGCGGGAACAGATACGCAGTATTTT
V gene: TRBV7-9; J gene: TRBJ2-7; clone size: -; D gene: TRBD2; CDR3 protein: CASSSGLAAYEQYF; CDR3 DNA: TGTGCCAGCAGCTCGGGACTAGCGGCCTACGAGCAGTACTTC
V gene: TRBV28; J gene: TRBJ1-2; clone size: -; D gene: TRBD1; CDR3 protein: CASSFWGQGLRHGYTF; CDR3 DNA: TGTGCCAGCAGTTTTTGGGGACAGGGTCTTAGGCATGGCTACACCTTC
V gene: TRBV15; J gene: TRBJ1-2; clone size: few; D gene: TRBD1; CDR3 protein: CATSSRQGFGRGYTF; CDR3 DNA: TGTGCCACCAGCAGCCGACAGGGTTTCGGTCGTGGCTACACCTTC
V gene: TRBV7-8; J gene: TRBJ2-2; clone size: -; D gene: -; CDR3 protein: CASSPPGGLTGELFF; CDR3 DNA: TGTGCCAGCAGCCCCCCGGGGGGCTTGACCGGGGAGCTGTTTTTT
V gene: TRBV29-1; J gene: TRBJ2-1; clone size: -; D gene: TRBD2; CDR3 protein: CSMSSGTYNEQFF; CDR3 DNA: TGCAGCATGTCTAGCGGGACTTACAATGAGCAGTTCTTC
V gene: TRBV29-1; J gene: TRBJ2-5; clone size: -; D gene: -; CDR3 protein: CSVAGTQQSETQYF; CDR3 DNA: TGCAGCGTTGCTGGCACACAGCAGTCAGAGACCCAGTACTTC
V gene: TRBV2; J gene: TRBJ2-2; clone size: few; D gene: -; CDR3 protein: CASKESANTGELFF; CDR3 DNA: TGTGCCAGCAAAGAATCAGCGAACACCGGGGAGCTGTTTTTT
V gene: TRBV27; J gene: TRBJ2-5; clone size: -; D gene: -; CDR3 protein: CASSKGTMRETQYF; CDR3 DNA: TGTGCCAGCAGTAAAGGGACAATGAGGGAGACCCAGTACTTC
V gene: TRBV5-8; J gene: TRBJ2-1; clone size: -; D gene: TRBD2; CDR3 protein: CASGLAVKNEQFF; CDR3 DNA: TGTGCCAGCGGACTAGCGGTAAAGAATGAGCAGTTCTTC
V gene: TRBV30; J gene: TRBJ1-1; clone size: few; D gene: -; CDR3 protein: CAWSWYSRNTEAFF; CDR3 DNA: TGTGCCTGGAGTTGGTACAGTAGAAACACTGAAGCTTTCTTT
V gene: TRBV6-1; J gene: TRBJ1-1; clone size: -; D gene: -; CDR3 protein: CASRPPVPNTEAFF; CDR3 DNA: TGTGCCAGCAGGCCCCCGGTCCCCAACACTGAAGCTTTCTTT
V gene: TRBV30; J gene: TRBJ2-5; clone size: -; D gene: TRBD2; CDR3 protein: CAWSVLAGGIQETQYF; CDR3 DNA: TGTGCCTGGAGTGTATTAGCGGGAGGCATCCAAGAGACCCAGTACTTC
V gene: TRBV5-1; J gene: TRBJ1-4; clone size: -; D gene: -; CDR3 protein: CASSLVAGARYEKLFF; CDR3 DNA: TGCGCCAGCAGCTTGGTGGCGGGGGCGCGGTATGAAAAACTGTTTTTT
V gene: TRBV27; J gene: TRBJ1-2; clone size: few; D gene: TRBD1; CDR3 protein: CASSRTGQGYGYTF; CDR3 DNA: TGTGCCAGCAGTCGCACGGGACAGGGGTATGGCTACACCTTC
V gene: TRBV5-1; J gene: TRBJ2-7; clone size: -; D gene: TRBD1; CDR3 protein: CASSLPGQGYEQYF; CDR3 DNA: TGCGCCAGCAGCTTGCCGGGACAGGGCTACGAGCAGTACTTC
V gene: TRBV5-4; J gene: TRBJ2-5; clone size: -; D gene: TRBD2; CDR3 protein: CASSLRVAGRSGTQYF; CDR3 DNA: TGTGCCAGCAGCTTGAGGGTAGCGGGAAGATCAGGGACCCAGTACTTC
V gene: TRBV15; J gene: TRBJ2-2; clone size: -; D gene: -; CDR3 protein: CATSRTGDGELFF; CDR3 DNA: TGTGCCACCAGCCGGACGGGGGACGGGGAGCTGTTTTTT
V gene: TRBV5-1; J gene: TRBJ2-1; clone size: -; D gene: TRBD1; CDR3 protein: CASSLDRGIGEQFF; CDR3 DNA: TGCGCCAGCAGCTTGGACAGGGGTATCGGTGAGCAGTTCTTC
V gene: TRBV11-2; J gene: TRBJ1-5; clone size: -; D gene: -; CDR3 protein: CASSLQGFGQPQHF; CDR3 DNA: TGTGCCAGCAGTTTACAGGGATTTGGCCAGCCCCAGCATTTT